The clone carrying this TCR beta chain was seen at least ten times. Its matching antigen is unknown. The data are from a study of Graves' ophthalmopathy and Graves' hyperthyroidism. For repertoire sequencing, the TCR beta CDR3 regions were amplified from RNA transcripts. The authors performed first-round RT-PCR with HTBI primers and then a second-round multiplex PCR. TCRdb reprocessed the multiplex PCR reads with MiXCR, giving one entry per CDR3 protein. Of more than 300,000 distinct CDR3 sequences detected, just over 15% appear once; the ten largest clones hold roughly 7%. Study-level results: Blood also harbored most expanded thyroid clonotypes above 0.001 frequency. Discriminating ophthalmopathy from stable hyperthyroidism, a 13-signature model attained a sensitivity of over 85% and a specificity of approximately 77%.

The receptor comes from a young woman with stable Graves' hyperthyroidism. The sequenced sample consisted of peripheral blood.

The CDR3 is CSVAAAGAMAFF. CDR3 DNA sequence: TGCAGCGTTGCCGCGGCGGGGGCGATGGCTTTCTTT. The rearrangement uses TRBV29-1 and TRBJ1-1, with a possible D match to TRBD1 (6 bases). Germline V gene lookup returns CDR1 SQVTM and CDR2 ANQGSEA. This CDR3 has 12 residues. V lost 4 bases and J 11 bases, leaving 17 bases between the germline ends.